Listed here are 17 T cell receptor beta chains from one sample, sequenced in a study of shared clonotypes between healthy human individuals. Measured with immunoSEQ multiplex PCR; TCRdb has only the in-frame clones, and not every one. The data show about 1.9 million clones, with around 93% seen just once and around 1.7% held by the top ten. Only CD45RO-negative cells positively selected for CCR7 counted as naive CD8 cells, so terminally differentiated effector memory CD45RA+ cells were excluded. The sequencing input was naive CD8+ T cells from PBMCs. Receptors were obtained from a man between 18 and 29 years old in good health. Some clones in this sample may be carry-over from other donors' samples.

This clone came up once. The V gene is TRBV9, the J gene TRBJ2-3, with D possibly being TRBD2 (6 bases). V shed 3 bases and J shed 3 bases, with 11 bases lying between them. Germline assignment: CDR1 SGDLS and CDR2 YYNGEE. The CDR3 sequence is 14 residues long. CDR3 bases: TGTGCCAGCAGCGCTTTGCGGGATACAGATACGCAGTATTTT. Translation gives CASSALRDTDTQYF.

The count of this clone is one. The sample holds other DNA sequences that translate to the same CDR3. The chain joins TRBV7-9 to TRBJ2-5; D perhaps matches TRBD1 (5 bases). The CDR3 extends over 14 amino acids. Germline lookup yields CDR1 SEHNR and CDR2 FQNEAQ (reference sequence). With 5 bases removed from V and 2 bases from J, the gap between germline ends came to 12 bases. Written as DNA, the CDR3 is TGTGCCAGCAGCCCCCGGACATATCAAGAGACCCAGTACTTC. Translated, it gives CASSPRTYQETQYF.

The rearrangement uses TRBV7-2 and TRBJ2-4; D is unresolved. This CDR3 has 13 amino acids. Trimming took off 3 bases at V and 5 bases at J, with 8 bases between the two ends. The germline V gene has CDR1 SGHTA and CDR2 FQGNSA. The DNA for the CDR3 is TGTGCCAGCAGCTTGGGTAGGGAAAACATTCAGTACTTC. This translates into CASSLGRENIQYF. The full variable domain, with the rest looked up from reference TRBV7-2 and TRBJ2-4, is GAGVSQSPSNKVTEKGKDVELRCDPISGHTALYWYRQSLGQGLEFLIYFQGNSAPDKSGLPSDRFSAERTGGSVSTLTIQRTQQEDSAVYLCASSLGRENIQYFGAGTRLSVL.

The rearrangement joins TRBV27 to TRBJ1-2; D is possibly TRBD1 (5 bases). Trimming took 6 bases from V and 8 from J, leaving 13 bases between them. CDR1 is MNHEY and CDR2 is SMNVEV in the germline V gene (reference sequence). This CDR3 has 12 residues. The CDR3 spells CASSGDGGGYTF. CDR3 in DNA: TGTGCCAGCAGCGGGGACGGCGGAGGCTACACCTTC.

This chain connects TRBV7-3 to TRBJ2-2; 11 positions match TRBD2. Germline loops: CDR1 SGHTA, CDR2 FQGTGA. The CDR3 totals 17 residues. Unmatched junction bases numbered 10, after V lost 6 bases and J lost 4 bases. Written as DNA, the CDR3 is TGTGCCAGCAGTCTCACTAGCGGGGGACGCCTCACCGGGGAGCTGTTTTTT. It is translated as CASSLTSGGRLTGELFF.

The chain joins TRBV18 to TRBJ1-1; the match to TRBD1 covers 11 bases. CDR3 length: 15 amino acids. V was clipped by 4 bases and J by 1 base; unmatched bases: 2. Germline lookup yields CDR1 KGHSH and CDR2 LQKENI. The CDR3 DNA reads as TGTGCCAGCTCACAGGGACAGGGGGGGAACACTGAAGCTTTCTTT. Translation gives CASSQGQGGNTEAFF.

Only one count was recorded for this clone. This chain connects TRBV5-1 to TRBJ1-2, with D uncertain. Per the germline V gene, CDR1 is SGHRS and CDR2 is YFSETQ. V lost 4 bases to trimming and J lost 3 bases, with 16 bases between them. This CDR3 is built from 15 residues. CDR3: CASSPHPGPYYGYTF. The CDR3 nucleotides read TGCGCCAGCAGCCCTCATCCGGGCCCCTACTATGGCTACACCTTC.

The rearrangement links TRBV7-2 to TRBJ2-1; 7 bases are a match to TRBD2. The germline gives CDR1 SGHTA, CDR2 FQGNSA. This CDR3 has 17 residues. V shed 5 bases and J 8 bases; nucleotides not matched to a gene: 18. CDR3 in amino acids: CASSARSRREPGHEQFF. The DNA for the CDR3 is TGTGCCAGCAGCGCACGGTCTCGGCGGGAGCCGGGACATGAGCAGTTCTTC.

This sequence joins TRBV29-1 and TRBJ2-3; D is possibly TRBD1 (5 bases). The CDR3 runs 15 residues. Trimming cost V 3 bases and J 3 bases, with 16 bases left between them. Germline V gene lookup returns CDR1 SQVTM and CDR2 ANQGSEA. The chain's CDR3 is CSVDGAGKATDTQYF. The CDR3 DNA is TGCAGCGTTGATGGGGCAGGGAAGGCGACAGATACGCAGTATTTT.

The chain uses TRBV7-6 and TRBJ2-7; D is unclear. V lost 1 base and J 5 bases, leaving 21 bases between the germline ends. CDR1 SGHVS and CDR2 FNYEAQ come from the germline V gene. This CDR3 region has 17 residues. Written as DNA, the CDR3 is TGTGCCAGCAGCTTAGAGCCGGACGAAAATATTTGGAACGAGCAGTACTTC. It specifies CASSLEPDENIWNEQYF.

The chain has TRBV7-9 and TRBJ2-7; 11 bases align to TRBD2. This CDR3 is 15 amino acids long. Germline trimming cut 6 bases from V and 3 bases from J; bases unmatched to any gene: 7. Per germline, CDR1 SEHNR and CDR2 FQNEAQ (reference sequence). Written as DNA, the CDR3 is TGTGCCAGCAGTCTTCTAGCGGGAGGTGTCTACGAGCAGTACTTC. Translating it yields CASSLLAGGVYEQYF.

The J gene is TRBJ1-1, the V gene TRBV6-6; D may be TRBD1 (5 bases). The CDR3 has 16 amino acids. Deletions cut 8 bases from V and 1 base from J, with 20 bases between. Germline V gene sequence: CDR1 MNHNY, CDR2 SVGAGI (reference sequence). The CDR3 reads CASLIALGLSNTEAFF. As DNA, the CDR3 is TGTGCCAGCCTCATAGCGCTGGGACTATCGAACACTGAAGCTTTCTTT.

The chain is built from TRBV10-3 and TRBJ2-7; TRBD2 matches at 9 bases. The V gene's germline CDR1 is ENHRY and CDR2 SYGVKD. The CDR3 spans 13 residues. J was trimmed by 5 bases and V by 9 bases; bases with no gene match: 8. The CDR3 DNA sequence: TGTGCCATAACCGGGACTAGCAGCAACGAGCAGTACTTC. Translated, it gives CAITGTSSNEQYF.

This chain links TRBV7-2 with TRBJ2-7; 8 bases are shared with TRBD2. The germline V gene has CDR1 SGHTA and CDR2 FQGNSA. The CDR3 runs to 15 residues. V gave up 3 bases and J gave up 7 bases; unmatched junction bases: 11. For the CDR3, the DNA is TGTGCCAGCAGCTTGGCAGCGGGAGTGGGCGGGGAGCAGTACTTC. Translating gives CASSLAAGVGGEQYF.

V usage is TRBV25-1 and J usage is TRBJ2-5, with TRBD1 matching over 8 bases. This CDR3 spans 15 amino acids. CDR1 MGHDK and CDR2 SYGVNS come from the germline V gene. After removal of 2 bases from V and 0 bases from J, the junction contained 2 bases not matched to a gene. The CDR3 loop is CASSEGTGDQETQYF. The CDR3 DNA sequence: TGTGCCAGCAGTGAAGGGACAGGAGACCAAGAGACCCAGTACTTC.

Of note for this clone: Other DNA sequences from this sample encode an identical CDR3 as well. The chain recombines TRBV11-3 with TRBJ1-3; D unresolved. The V gene's germline CDR1 is SGHNT and CDR2 YENEEA. V shed 4 bases and J shed 2 bases, with 6 bases lying between them. This CDR3 has 13 amino acids. As DNA, the CDR3 is TGTGCCAGCAGCTCAAGGACTGGAAACACCATATATTTT. It specifies CASSSRTGNTIYF.

The chain uses TRBV9 and TRBJ2-5; D possibly corresponds to TRBD2 (5 bases). The V end was cut by 3 bases, the J end by 4 bases, with 16 bases between. The CDR3 is 15 amino acids. Germline-derived CDR1 and CDR2 are SGDLS and YYNGEE. The CDR3 region has the DNA TGTGCCAGCAGCGCCAAGGGTGGAGGCAGAGAGACCCAGTACTTC. Protein product: CASSAKGGGRETQYF. The complete variable domain, with remaining parts taken from reference TRBV9 and TRBJ2-5, reads DSGVTQTPKHLITATGQRVTLRCSPRSGDLSVYWYQQSLDQGLQFLIQYYNGEERAKGNILERFSAQQFPDLHSELNLSSLELGDSALYFCASSAKGGGRETQYFGPGTRLLVL.